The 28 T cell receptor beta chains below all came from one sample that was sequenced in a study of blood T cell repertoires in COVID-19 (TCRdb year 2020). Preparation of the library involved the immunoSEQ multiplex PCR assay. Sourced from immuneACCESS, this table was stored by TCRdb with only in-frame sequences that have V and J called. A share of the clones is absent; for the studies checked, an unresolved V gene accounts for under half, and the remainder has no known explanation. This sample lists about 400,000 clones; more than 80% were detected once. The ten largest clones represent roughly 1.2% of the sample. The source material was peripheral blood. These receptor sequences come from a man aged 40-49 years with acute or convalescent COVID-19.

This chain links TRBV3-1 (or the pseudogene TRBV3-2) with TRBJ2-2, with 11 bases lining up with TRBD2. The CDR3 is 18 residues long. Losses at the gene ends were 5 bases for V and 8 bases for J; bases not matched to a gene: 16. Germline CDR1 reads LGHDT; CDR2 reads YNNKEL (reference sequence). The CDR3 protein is CASSSNPGTSGSGGELFF. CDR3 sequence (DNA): TGTGCCAGCAGCTCGAATCCCGGGACTAGCGGTTCGGGAGGGGAGCTGTTTTTT.

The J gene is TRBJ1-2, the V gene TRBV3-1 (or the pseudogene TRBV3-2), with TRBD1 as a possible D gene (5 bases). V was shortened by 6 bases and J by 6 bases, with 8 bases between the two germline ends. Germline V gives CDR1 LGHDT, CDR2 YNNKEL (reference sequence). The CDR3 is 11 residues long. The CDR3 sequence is CASSRQNGYTF. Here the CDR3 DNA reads TGTGCCAGCAGTCGACAGAATGGCTACACCTTC.

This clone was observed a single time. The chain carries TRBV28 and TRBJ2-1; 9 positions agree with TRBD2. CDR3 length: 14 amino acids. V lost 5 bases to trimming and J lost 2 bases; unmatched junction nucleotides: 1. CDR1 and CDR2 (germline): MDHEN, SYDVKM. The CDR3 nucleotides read TGTGCCAGCAGTATAGCGGGGGCCTACAATGAGCAGTTCTTC. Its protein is CASSIAGAYNEQFF. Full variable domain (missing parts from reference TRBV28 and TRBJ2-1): DVKVTQSSRYLVKRTGEKVFLECVQDMDHENMFWYRQDPGLGLRLIYFSYDVKMKEKGDIPEGYSVSREKKERFSLILESASTNQTSMYLCASSIAGAYNEQFFGPGTRLTVL.

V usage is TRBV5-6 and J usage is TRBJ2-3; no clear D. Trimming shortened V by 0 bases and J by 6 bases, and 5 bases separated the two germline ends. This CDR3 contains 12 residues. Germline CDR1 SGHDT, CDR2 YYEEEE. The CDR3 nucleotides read TGTGCCAGCAGCTTGGCCGGGGATACGCAGTATTTT. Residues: CASSLAGDTQYF.

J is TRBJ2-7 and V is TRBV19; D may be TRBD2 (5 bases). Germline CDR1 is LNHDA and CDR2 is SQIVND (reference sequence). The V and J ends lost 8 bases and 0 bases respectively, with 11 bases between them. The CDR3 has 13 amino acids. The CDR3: CASQSGSSYEQYF. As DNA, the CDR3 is TGTGCCAGTCAAAGTGGGAGCTCCTACGAGCAGTACTTC.

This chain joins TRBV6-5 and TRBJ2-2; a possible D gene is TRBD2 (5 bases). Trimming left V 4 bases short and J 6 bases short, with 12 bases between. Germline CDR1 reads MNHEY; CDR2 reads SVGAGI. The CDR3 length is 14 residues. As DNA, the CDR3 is TGTGCCAGCAGTTTAGGACTGAAACCCGGGGAGCTGTTTTTT. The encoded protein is CASSLGLKPGELFF.

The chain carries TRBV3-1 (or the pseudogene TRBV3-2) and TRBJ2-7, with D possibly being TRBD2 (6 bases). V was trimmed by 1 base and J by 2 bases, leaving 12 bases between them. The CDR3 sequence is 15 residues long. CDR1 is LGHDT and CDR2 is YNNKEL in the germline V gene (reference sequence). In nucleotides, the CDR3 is TGTGCCAGCAGCCAAGGATTTAGCGGAACCTACGAGCAGTACTTC. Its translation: CASSQGFSGTYEQYF.

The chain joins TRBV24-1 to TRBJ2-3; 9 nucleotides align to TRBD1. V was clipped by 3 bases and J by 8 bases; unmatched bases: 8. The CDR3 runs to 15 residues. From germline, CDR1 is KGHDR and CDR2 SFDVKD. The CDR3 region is CATSDTGQGRGTQYF. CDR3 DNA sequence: TGTGCCACCAGTGATACGGGACAGGGTAGGGGTACGCAGTATTTT.

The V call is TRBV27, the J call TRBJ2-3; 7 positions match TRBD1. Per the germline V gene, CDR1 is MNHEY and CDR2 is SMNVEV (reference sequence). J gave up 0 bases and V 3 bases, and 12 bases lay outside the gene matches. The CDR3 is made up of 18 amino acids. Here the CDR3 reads CASSFQGVPWYSTDTQYF. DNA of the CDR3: TGTGCCAGCAGTTTCCAGGGGGTTCCGTGGTATAGCACAGATACGCAGTATTTT.

CDR3 loop: CASNYEPGQGVSLHF. The CDR3 nucleotides read TGTGCCAGCAACTACGAACCGGGACAGGGCGTCTCCCTCCACTTT. The chain couples TRBV6-6 to TRBJ1-6, with 9 bases fitting TRBD1. Germline CDR1 reads MNHNY; CDR2 reads SVGAGI (reference sequence). V lost 7 bases, J lost 14 bases, and 15 bases stayed unmatched. The CDR3 covers 15 residues.

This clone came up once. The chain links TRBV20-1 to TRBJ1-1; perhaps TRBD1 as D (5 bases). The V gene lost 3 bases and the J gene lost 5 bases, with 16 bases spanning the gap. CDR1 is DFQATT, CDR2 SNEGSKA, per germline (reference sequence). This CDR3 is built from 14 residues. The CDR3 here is CSASKGAGETEAFF. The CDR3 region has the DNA TGCAGTGCTAGTAAAGGGGCTGGGGAAACTGAAGCTTTCTTT.

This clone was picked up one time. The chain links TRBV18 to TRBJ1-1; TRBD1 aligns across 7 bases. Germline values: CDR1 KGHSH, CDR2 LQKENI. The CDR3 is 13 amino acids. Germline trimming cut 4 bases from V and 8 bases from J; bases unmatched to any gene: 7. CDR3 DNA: TGTGCCAGCTCACTCAACCGGGACAGCGAAGCTTTCTTT. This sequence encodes CASSLNRDSEAFF.

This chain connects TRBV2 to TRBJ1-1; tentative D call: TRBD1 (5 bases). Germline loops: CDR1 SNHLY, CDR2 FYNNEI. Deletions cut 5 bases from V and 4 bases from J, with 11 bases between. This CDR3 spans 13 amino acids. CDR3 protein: CASSQGAATEAFF. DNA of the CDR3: TGTGCCAGCAGTCAAGGGGCCGCCACTGAAGCTTTCTTT.

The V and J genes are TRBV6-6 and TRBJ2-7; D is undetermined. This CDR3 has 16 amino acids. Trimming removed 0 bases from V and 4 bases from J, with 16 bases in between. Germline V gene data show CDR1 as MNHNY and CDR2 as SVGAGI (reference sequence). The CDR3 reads CASSYSPTAARYEQYF. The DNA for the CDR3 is TGTGCCAGCAGTTACTCTCCGACGGCGGCGAGGTACGAGCAGTACTTC.

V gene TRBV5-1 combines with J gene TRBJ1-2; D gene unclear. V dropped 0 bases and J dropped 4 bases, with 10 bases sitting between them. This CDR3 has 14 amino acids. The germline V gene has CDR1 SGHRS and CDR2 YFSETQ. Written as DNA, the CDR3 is TGCGCCAGCAGCTTGGAGAGGAGAGGCTATGGCTACACCTTC. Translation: CASSLERRGYGYTF.

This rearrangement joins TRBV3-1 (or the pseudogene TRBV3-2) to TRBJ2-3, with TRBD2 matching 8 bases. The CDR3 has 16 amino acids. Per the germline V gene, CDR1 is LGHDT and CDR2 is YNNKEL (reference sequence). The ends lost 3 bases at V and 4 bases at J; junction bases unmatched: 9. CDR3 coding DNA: TGTGCCAGCAGCCAGCCGTACGGGGGGGTATCAGATACGCAGTATTTT. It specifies CASSQPYGGVSDTQYF.

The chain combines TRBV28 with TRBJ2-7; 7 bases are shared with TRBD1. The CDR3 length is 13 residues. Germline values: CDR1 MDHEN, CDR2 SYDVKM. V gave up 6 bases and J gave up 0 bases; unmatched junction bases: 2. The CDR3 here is CASRRDSSYEQYF. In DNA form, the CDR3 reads TGTGCCAGCAGGAGGGACAGCTCCTACGAGCAGTACTTC.

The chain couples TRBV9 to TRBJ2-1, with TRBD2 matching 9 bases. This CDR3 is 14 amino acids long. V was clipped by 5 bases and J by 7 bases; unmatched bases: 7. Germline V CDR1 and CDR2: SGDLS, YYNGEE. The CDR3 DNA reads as TGTGCCAGCAGTGGTAGCGGGAGCTTTAATGAGCAGTTCTTC. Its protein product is CASSGSGSFNEQFF.

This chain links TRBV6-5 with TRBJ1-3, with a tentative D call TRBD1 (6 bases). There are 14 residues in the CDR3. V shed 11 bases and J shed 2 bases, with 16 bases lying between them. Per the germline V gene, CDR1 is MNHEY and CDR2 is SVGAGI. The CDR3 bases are TGTGCCGTACGAGGCAGGGGCCCTGGAAACACCATATATTTT. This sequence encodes CAVRGRGPGNTIYF.

The CDR3 protein is CASSLGTGGSVWPQHF. In DNA form, the CDR3 reads TGTGCCAGCAGTTTAGGGACAGGGGGGAGTGTTTGGCCCCAGCATTTT. The J gene is TRBJ1-5, the V gene TRBV28; TRBD1 matches at 11 bases. Per the germline V gene, CDR1 is MDHEN and CDR2 is SYDVKM. The trim removed 2 bases at V and 9 bases at J, leaving 9 bases unmatched. The CDR3 has 16 residues. The full variable domain, its missing parts supplied by reference TRBV28 and TRBJ1-5, is DVKVTQSSRYLVKRTGEKVFLECVQDMDHENMFWYRQDPGLGLRLIYFSYDVKMKEKGDIPEGYSVSREKKERFSLILESASTNQTSMYLCASSLGTGGSVWPQHFGDGTRLSIL.

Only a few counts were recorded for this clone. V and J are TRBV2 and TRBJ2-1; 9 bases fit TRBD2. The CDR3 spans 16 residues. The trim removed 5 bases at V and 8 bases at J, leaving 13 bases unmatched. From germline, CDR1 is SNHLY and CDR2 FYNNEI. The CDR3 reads CASSRPQGGGAYEQFF. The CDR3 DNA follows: TGTGCCAGCAGTAGGCCCCAGGGCGGGGGGGCGTATGAGCAGTTCTTC. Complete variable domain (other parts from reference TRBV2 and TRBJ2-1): EPEVTQTPSHQVTQMGQEVILRCVPISNHLYFYWYRQILGQKVEFLVSFYNNEISEKSEIFDDQFSVERPDGSNFTLKIRSTKLEDSAMYFCASSRPQGGGAYEQFFGPGTRLTVL.

The DNA of the CDR3 is TGTGCCAGCAGTTTGCGAGCCAGGGGGCGTAACTATGGCTACACCTTC. It translates to CASSLRARGRNYGYTF. The chain links TRBV28 to TRBJ1-2; 8 bases are a match to TRBD1. V lost 3 bases to trimming and J lost 1 base; unmatched junction nucleotides: 7. The CDR3 totals 16 residues. Germline CDR1 and CDR2: MDHEN and SYDVKM.

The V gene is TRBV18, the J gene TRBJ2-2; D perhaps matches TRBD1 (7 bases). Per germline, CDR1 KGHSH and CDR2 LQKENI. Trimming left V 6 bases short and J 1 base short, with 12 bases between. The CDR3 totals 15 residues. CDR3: CASSHRGGNTGELFF. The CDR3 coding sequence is TGTGCCAGCTCGCACAGGGGAGGGAACACCGGGGAGCTGTTTTTT.

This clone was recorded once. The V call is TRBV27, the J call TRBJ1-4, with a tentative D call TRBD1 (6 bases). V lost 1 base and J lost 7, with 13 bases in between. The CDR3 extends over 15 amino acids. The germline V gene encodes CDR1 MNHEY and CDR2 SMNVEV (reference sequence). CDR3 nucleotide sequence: TGTGCCAGCAGTTTATTGCCAGGGGAGGGTGAAAAACTGTTTTTT. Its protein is CASSLLPGEGEKLFF.

The CDR3 spells CASSQDRGHLHF. CDR3 in DNA: TGCGCCAGCAGTCAGGACAGGGGGCACCTCCACTTT. The chain employs TRBV5-1 and TRBJ1-6; TRBD1 aligns across 11 bases. Germline CDR1 reads SGHRS; CDR2 reads YFSETQ. V lost 5 bases to trimming and J lost 15 bases; unmatched junction nucleotides: 4. This CDR3 comprises 12 residues.

The CDR3 loop is CASSAYRGEAGGYTF. As DNA, the CDR3 is TGTGCCAGCAGTGCCTATCGGGGGGAGGCAGGTGGCTACACCTTC. This chain joins TRBV27 and TRBJ1-2; maybe TRBD1 (5 bases). The length of the CDR3 is 15 residues. V was trimmed by 5 bases and J by 7 bases, leaving 20 bases between them. Germline V gene data show CDR1 as MNHEY and CDR2 as SMNVEV (reference sequence).

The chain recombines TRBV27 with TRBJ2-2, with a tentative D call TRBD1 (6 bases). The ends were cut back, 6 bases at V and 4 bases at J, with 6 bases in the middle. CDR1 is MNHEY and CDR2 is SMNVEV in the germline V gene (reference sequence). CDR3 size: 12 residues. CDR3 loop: CASRDSTGELFF. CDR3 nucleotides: TGTGCCAGCAGGGACAGCACCGGGGAGCTGTTTTTT.

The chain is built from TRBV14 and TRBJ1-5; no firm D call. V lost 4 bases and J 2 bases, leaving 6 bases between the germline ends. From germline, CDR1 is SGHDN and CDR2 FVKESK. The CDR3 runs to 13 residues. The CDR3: CASSPSGNQPQHF. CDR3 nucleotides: TGTGCCAGCAGCCCGTCGGGCAATCAGCCCCAGCATTTT.